A single sample is the source of the 23 T cell receptor beta chains below, sequenced in a study of HIV-infected patients and healthy controls. Reverse transcription used about 500 ng RNA and constant-region primers for alpha and beta. Each of the alpha and beta chains got its own library through chain-specific third strand synthesis with indices. TCRdb called the 5' RACE reads again in MiXCR, with one record for every CDR3 protein. The profile shows approximately 5,500 distinct CDR3 sequences, about 8.6% of them singletons. Roughly three months, about 14 weeks, into antiretroviral therapy, follow-up blood was collected. No cell fractionation was done, so the repertoire covers all unsorted peripheral blood T cells. The source material was blood, sampled during antiretroviral therapy. These receptors all come from an adult with HIV infection.

This clonotype is medium-sized by share. The chain uses TRBV13 and TRBJ2-7; possible D gene TRBD2, 6 bases. Trimming cost V 6 bases and J 7 bases, with 13 bases left between them. The CDR3 contains 12 residues. Germline lookup yields CDR1 PRHDT and CDR2 FYEKMQ (reference sequence). CDR3 in amino acids: CASSSTEGEQYF. The CDR3 DNA reads TGTGCCAGCAGTTCAACGGAGGGAGAGCAGTACTTC.

In its sample, this clonotype is medium-sized. This sequence joins TRBV10-2 and TRBJ1-3, with D unresolved. The V end lost 2 bases, the J end lost 2 bases, and 13 bases lay between the germline ends. CDR1 WSHSY and CDR2 SAAADI come from the germline V gene. This CDR3 has 16 amino acids. The CDR3 loop is CASSERVVGTGNTIYF. The CDR3 DNA follows: TGCGCCAGCAGTGAGAGAGTTGTGGGGACTGGAAACACCATATATTTT.

Within the sample, this clonotype is medium-sized. V gene TRBV15 combines with J gene TRBJ2-4; D is uncertain. The CDR3 spans 11 residues. Germline lookup yields CDR1 LNHNV and CDR2 YYDKDF (reference sequence). V gave up 7 bases and J gave up 7 bases, with 8 bases separating them. The CDR3 here is CATTRSNIQYF. CDR3 nucleotides: TGTGCCACCACCAGGTCGAACATTCAGTACTTC.

This clonotype appeared many times. V is TRBV29-1 and J is TRBJ2-1, with a tentative D call TRBD1 (6 bases). Germline V gene sequence: CDR1 SQVTM, CDR2 ANQGSEA. V was shortened by 6 bases and J by 7 bases, with 13 bases between the two germline ends. This CDR3 region has 12 residues. The CDR3 DNA sequence: TGCAGCGTCCGCTGGGGACAAAATGAGCAGTTCTTC. Protein: CSVRWGQNEQFF.

V gene TRBV19 combines with J gene TRBJ2-1; TRBD1 matches 9 bases. J lost 10 bases, V lost 1 base, and 2 bases had no gene match. The CDR3 covers 13 residues. Germline-derived CDR1 and CDR2 are LNHDA and SQIVND (reference sequence). The CDR3: CASSIVQGAEQFF. The CDR3 region has the DNA TGTGCCAGTAGTATAGTACAGGGGGCAGAGCAGTTCTTC.

This clonotype has more than one count but fewer than ten. The chain recombines TRBV6-6 with TRBJ1-3; D is possibly TRBD1 (6 bases). The CDR3 is made up of 16 amino acids. Germline values: CDR1 MNHNY, CDR2 SVGAGI (reference sequence). V dropped 5 bases and J dropped 1 base, with 15 bases sitting between them. DNA for the CDR3: TGTGCCAGCAGTCCGCAGGGGCGAGTTTCTGGAAACACCATATATTTT. Amino acids: CASSPQGRVSGNTIYF.

This clonotype has ten or more counts. V and J are TRBV7-2 and TRBJ1-5, with 7 bases matching TRBD1. The CDR3 is 15 amino acids. From germline, CDR1 is SGHTA and CDR2 FQGNSA. Trimming took 1 base from V and 4 from J; bases not matched to a gene: 4. CDR3 in DNA: TGTGCCAGCAGCTTAGGGGACAGCTGGAATCAGCCCCAGCATTTT. Residues: CASSLGDSWNQPQHF. The variable domain in full, with the rest retrieved from reference TRBV7-2 and TRBJ1-5, is GAGVSQSPSNKVTEKGKDVELRCDPISGHTALYWYRQSLGQGLEFLIYFQGNSAPDKSGLPSDRFSAERTGGSVSTLTIQRTQQEDSAVYLCASSLGDSWNQPQHFGDGTRLSIL.

The chain links TRBV6-2 or TRBV6-3 to TRBJ1-1; D remains unclear. The germline CDR1 and CDR2 sequences are MNHEY and SVGEGT. V lost 5 bases and J lost 3, with 16 bases in between. The CDR3 loop spans 15 amino acids. The CDR3 region is CASSTHKGRDTEAFF. The CDR3 coding sequence is TGTGCCAGCAGTACCCACAAGGGTCGGGACACTGAAGCTTTCTTT.

This clonotype has at least ten counts. The chain recombines TRBV7-9 with TRBJ1-2, with 8 bases identical to TRBD1. The V gene's germline CDR1 is SEHNR and CDR2 FQNEAQ (reference sequence). V was pared by 5 bases and J by 4 bases, with 9 bases of the junction left unmatched. This CDR3 contains 15 residues. As DNA, the CDR3 is TGTGCCAGCAGCCGCGGACAGGGAACCAGCTATGGCTACACCTTC. This sequence encodes CASSRGQGTSYGYTF.

This chain connects TRBV12-3 or TRBV12-4 to TRBJ2-7, with 7 bases lining up with TRBD2. This CDR3 contains 14 residues. J was trimmed by 6 bases and V by 3 bases; bases with no gene match: 8. CDR3 protein: CASSFATSRVEQYF. The CDR3 DNA is TGTGCCAGCAGTTTTGCGACTAGCCGGGTCGAGCAGTACTTC.

This chain joins TRBV12-3 or TRBV12-4 and TRBJ1-1, with D perhaps TRBD1 (5 bases). This CDR3 is built from 15 residues. The V and J ends lost 3 bases and 5 bases respectively, with 16 bases between them. CDR3 bases: TGTGCCAGCAGTTTCGACGGGGTTCGGGGGACTGAAGCTTTCTTT. Amino acid sequence: CASSFDGVRGTEAFF.

This clonotype was seen repeatedly, ten times or more. Here the CDR3 reads CASSPSRGGETQYF. The CDR3 DNA reads TGTGCCAGCAGTCCATCCCGAGGAGGGGAGACCCAGTACTTC. V and J are TRBV7-9 and TRBJ2-5; D may be TRBD2 (6 bases). The length of the CDR3 is 14 residues. Trimming removed 6 bases at V and 5 bases at J, with 16 bases between. Germline CDR1 and CDR2: SEHNR and FQNEAQ (reference sequence).

This clonotype occurred a few times. The rearrangement uses TRBV7-2 and TRBJ1-5, with 7 bases lining up with TRBD1. Germline V gives CDR1 SGHTA, CDR2 FQGNSA. The ends lost 4 bases at V and 2 bases at J; junction bases unmatched: 11. The CDR3 sequence is 17 residues long. CDR3 sequence (DNA): TGTGCCAGCAGCTCACTCCCAGGGGGACGGGGCAATCAGCCCCAGCATTTT. Its translation: CASSSLPGGRGNQPQHF.

This clonotype is medium-sized (0.01 to 0.1%) in the sample. The chain joins TRBV6-6 to TRBJ1-1; D perhaps matches TRBD1 (5 bases). The V gene lost 7 bases and the J gene lost 11 bases, with 26 bases spanning the gap. The CDR3 consists of 15 residues. Germline V gene sequence: CDR1 MNHNY, CDR2 SVGAGI (reference sequence). The DNA for the CDR3 is TGTGCCAGCACCCTGACCGGCGCCGGGACCGCTGGGGCTTTCTTT. It codes for CASTLTGAGTAGAFF.

V usage is TRBV5-1 and J usage is TRBJ2-6; D is perhaps TRBD2 (6 bases). This CDR3 contains 18 residues. The ends were cut back, 2 bases at V and 1 base at J, with 16 bases in the middle. Germline V gene lookup returns CDR1 SGHRS and CDR2 YFSETQ. In DNA form, the CDR3 reads TGCGCCAGCAGCTTCTGGAGTTCGGGGGTGTCTGGGGCCAACGTCCTGACTTTC. It translates to CASSFWSSGVSGANVLTF.

This clonotype counts as medium-sized. The chain uses TRBV4-1 and TRBJ1-5; D remains ambiguous. The V gene's germline CDR1 is MGHRA and CDR2 YSYEKL. This CDR3 is 14 amino acids long. V was cut by 4 bases and J by 0 bases, with 7 bases left in between. CDR3 sequence: CASSRPDSNQPQHF. The CDR3 DNA is TGCGCCAGCAGCCGCCCCGATAGCAATCAGCCCCAGCATTTT.

This sequence joins TRBV5-6 and TRBJ1-1, with D possibly being TRBD1 (6 bases). There are 12 residues in the CDR3. Between the trimmed V and J ends, which lost 2 bases and 11 bases, there was a span of 13 bases. The germline V gene has CDR1 SGHDT and CDR2 YYEEEE. The CDR3, as DNA: TGTGCCAGCAGCTTCGAATCCCAGGGGGCTTTCTTT. It yields the protein CASSFESQGAFF.

This chain uses TRBV9 with TRBJ2-3; possibly TRBD2 for D (6 bases). V was cut by 2 bases and J by 5 bases, with 12 bases left in between. The CDR3 runs 14 residues. Germline V gene sequence: CDR1 SGDLS, CDR2 YYNGEE. The CDR3 reads CASSVGGIGDTQYF. CDR3 nucleotides: TGTGCCAGCAGCGTCGGCGGGATCGGAGATACGCAGTATTTT.

This clonotype was counted at least ten times. This chain connects TRBV6-1 to TRBJ1-1; D unresolved. From germline, CDR1 is MNHNS and CDR2 SASEGT. This CDR3 has 16 residues. Between the trimmed V and J ends, which lost 4 bases and 0 bases, there was a span of 15 bases. The CDR3 DNA is TGTGCCAGCAGTGCTCGGCAGAAGCCGGTGAACACTGAAGCTTTCTTT. This encodes CASSARQKPVNTEAFF.

This clonotype is medium-sized by share. The V call is TRBV5-1, the J call TRBJ1-2; no firm D call. In germline, CDR1 is SGHRS, CDR2 YFSETQ. With 4 bases removed from V and 2 bases from J, the gap between germline ends came to 9 bases. The CDR3 covers 13 residues. The CDR3 sequence: CASSPDGNYGYTF. CDR3 sequence (DNA): TGCGCCAGCAGCCCAGACGGAAACTATGGCTACACCTTC.

This clonotype turned up a few times. V is TRBV9 and J is TRBJ2-7; TRBD1 agrees at 7 bases. The CDR3 is 16 amino acids. V trimming: 4 bases; J trimming: 4 bases; junction bases outside the gene matches: 14. CDR1 is SGDLS, CDR2 YYNGEE, per germline. The CDR3 nucleotides read TGTGCCAGCAGCCCAAAGGGGTCGGACAGGAATTACGAGCAGTACTTC. It encodes CASSPKGSDRNYEQYF.

This clonotype was observed at least ten times. CDR3 sequence: CASSKAPGLAGGPRETQYF. CDR3 DNA: TGTGCCAGCAGCAAAGCCCCGGGACTAGCGGGAGGGCCACGAGAGACCCAGTACTTC. This chain uses TRBV21-1 with TRBJ2-5; TRBD2 is taken as the D call from the table, unchecked against the DNA. TRBV21-1 is a pseudogene. The CDR3 is 19 residues long.

This clonotype is labeled as medium-sized. The chain couples TRBV3-1 to TRBJ2-7; 7 positions agree with TRBD2. This CDR3 region has 16 residues. V lost 0 bases to trimming and J lost 5 bases; unmatched junction nucleotides: 10. The germline V gene encodes CDR1 LGHDT and CDR2 YNNKEL (reference sequence). The CDR3 region has the DNA TGTGCCAGCAGCCAAGATGCTAGCGGATACAGTCACGAGCAGTACTTC. Protein product: CASSQDASGYSHEQYF.